A selection of T cell receptor beta chains follows, all from one sample in a study of blood T cell repertoires in COVID-19. Assay used: immunoSEQ multiplex PCR; TCRdb lists only in-frame clones, some missing. This sample has 130,000 to 150,000 clones, with 88% found just once. Material for sequencing was peripheral blood. Receptors were obtained from an older man with acute or convalescent COVID-19. CDR3s include the opening cysteine and the closing phenylalanine or tryptophan. Each record gives: clone size, D gene, J gene, V gene, CDR3 DNA, CDR3 protein. The D gene is left open where the match is weak. The size entry is marked missing in some rows and otherwise reads once, few, many or a size class.

size: .; D: .; J: TRBJ2-5; V: TRBV24-1; DNA: TGTGCCACCAGTGATTTGCGGACACTTCAAGAGACCCAGTACTTC; CDR3: CATSDLRTLQETQYF
size: .; D: .; J: TRBJ1-1; V: TRBV6-5; DNA: TGTGCCAGCAGTTACTATGTGGGGGCCCGAACTGAAGCTTTCTTT; CDR3: CASSYYVGARTEAFF
size: .; D: TRBD1; J: TRBJ1-5; V: TRBV4-1; DNA: TGCGCCAGCAGCCAATTGGACAGGGAGCATCAGCCCCAGCATTTT; CDR3: CASSQLDREHQPQHF
size: .; D: .; J: TRBJ1-4; V: TRBV19; DNA: TGTGCCAGTAGTACCGACGGAGTTTCTCAGGAAAAACTGTTTTTT; CDR3: CASSTDGVSQEKLFF
size: .; D: TRBD1; J: TRBJ2-7; V: TRBV4-2; DNA: TGTGCCAGCAGATCCCTTGACAGGGGGAACCCCTACGAGCAGTACTTC; CDR3: CASRSLDRGNPYEQYF
size: .; D: .; J: TRBJ2-5; V: TRBV19; DNA: TGTGCCAGTAGTATAGGGGCTGGCCCGCAAGAGACCCAGTACTTC; CDR3: CASSIGAGPQETQYF
size: .; D: .; J: TRBJ2-1; V: TRBV6-5; DNA: TGTGCCAGCAGTTACTCGCGGGCGCATGGGCAGTTCTTC; CDR3: CASSYSRAHGQFF
size: .; D: TRBD2; J: TRBJ2-7; V: TRBV12-3/TRBV12-4; DNA: TGTGCCAGCAGTTTAGGGAGCGGGGGCGAGCAGTACTTC; CDR3: CASSLGSGGEQYF
size: .; D: TRBD2; J: TRBJ2-5; V: TRBV6-2/TRBV6-3; DNA: TGTGCCAGCAGTCCGGGACTAGCGGTTCAAGAGACCCAGTACTTC; CDR3: CASSPGLAVQETQYF
size: .; D: TRBD1; J: TRBJ2-7; V: TRBV6-1; DNA: TGTGCCAGCAGTGAGGCCGGGACAGGGGGCATCGAGCAGTACTTC; CDR3: CASSEAGTGGIEQYF
size: once; D: .; J: TRBJ2-3; V: TRBV3-1/TRBV3-2; DNA: TGTGCCAGCAGCCAAAGAGGACAACCCACAGATACGCAGTATTTT; CDR3: CASSQRGQPTDTQYF
size: .; D: .; J: TRBJ2-1; V: TRBV9; DNA: TGTGCCAGCAGCGTAGCGGCCGACAGCTCCTACAATGAGCAGTTCTTC; CDR3: CASSVAADSSYNEQFF
size: .; D: TRBD1; J: TRBJ1-1; V: TRBV5-1; DNA: TGCGCCAGCAGCTTGGGACAGGGGGCCAACACTGAAGCTTTCTTT; CDR3: CASSLGQGANTEAFF
size: .; D: .; J: TRBJ2-1; V: TRBV30; DNA: TGTGCCTGGAGCACTGGCGGGACCCGGACTGAGCAGTTCTTC; CDR3: CAWSTGGTRTEQFF
size: few; D: TRBD1; J: TRBJ1-2; V: TRBV6-6; DNA: TGTGCCAGCAGCACACAGGGGGCAGGGGGGCCCTATGGCTACACCTTC; CDR3: CASSTQGAGGPYGYTF
size: .; D: .; J: TRBJ1-5; V: TRBV3-1/TRBV3-2; DNA: TGTGCCAGCAGCCAAGCTCCGGATCAGCCCCAGCATTTT; CDR3: CASSQAPDQPQHF
size: .; D: TRBD1; J: TRBJ2-7; V: TRBV19; DNA: TGTGCCAGTAGTACGGACCGGGACAGGTACGAGCAGTACTTC; CDR3: CASSTDRDRYEQYF
size: .; D: TRBD1; J: TRBJ1-2; V: TRBV5-1; DNA: TGCGCCAGCAGCCGGGGACAGGGGGAGACTAACTATGGCTACACCTTC; CDR3: CASSRGQGETNYGYTF
size: .; D: TRBD1; J: TRBJ1-1; V: TRBV13; DNA: TGTGCCAGCACCCTCGGGACAGGCACGGGGAGTGGTTTCTTT; CDR3: CASTLGTGTGSGFF
size: .; D: TRBD1; J: TRBJ1-3; V: TRBV27; DNA: TGTGCCAGCAGTCTGACAGGGGGCGCGTCTGGAAACACCATATATTTT; CDR3: CASSLTGGASGNTIYF
size: .; D: .; J: TRBJ2-5; V: TRBV7-3; DNA: TGTGCCAGCAGTCTGACTTTAACCGAGACCCAGTACTTC; CDR3: CASSLTLTETQYF
size: .; D: TRBD2; J: TRBJ2-3; V: TRBV11-3; DNA: TGTGCCAGCAGCTTAGGGGCGGGGGGGCCAGATACGCAGTATTTT; CDR3: CASSLGAGGPDTQYF
size: .; D: TRBD2; J: TRBJ2-1; V: TRBV5-5; DNA: TGTGCCAGCAGCTTAGGACTAGCGTCCTACAATGAGCAGTTCTTC; CDR3: CASSLGLASYNEQFF
size: .; D: TRBD1; J: TRBJ2-3; V: TRBV2; DNA: TGTGCCAGCAGGCGACAGGGGGCGACAGATACGCAGTATTTT; CDR3: CASRRQGATDTQYF
size: .; D: .; J: TRBJ2-1; V: TRBV10-1; DNA: TGCGCCAGCAGTGGACAAATCTACAATGAGCAGTTCTTC; CDR3: CASSGQIYNEQFF
size: .; D: TRBD2; J: TRBJ2-7; V: TRBV11-2; DNA: TGTGCCAGCAGCTTAGTCCCGGGACTAGCGGGAGTATCCGCCGAGCAGTACTTC; CDR3: CASSLVPGLAGVSAEQYF
size: .; D: TRBD1; J: TRBJ1-1; V: TRBV28; DNA: TGTGCCAGCAGGGAGGGACAGAATGTCGCTGAAGCTTTCTTT; CDR3: CASREGQNVAEAFF
size: .; D: .; J: TRBJ1-2; V: TRBV18; DNA: TGTGCCAGCTCACCGCGTCGGGTGGACTACTATGGCTACACCTTC; CDR3: CASSPRRVDYYGYTF
size: .; D: .; J: TRBJ2-5; V: TRBV11-3; DNA: TGTGCCAGCAGCCCTCTTTCCACTGGGACCCAGTACTTC; CDR3: CASSPLSTGTQYF
size: .; D: .; J: TRBJ2-3; V: TRBV15; DNA: TGTGCCACCGACTTCCTCGGGGGAGGCACAGATACGCAGTATTTT; CDR3: CATDFLGGGTDTQYF
size: .; D: TRBD1; J: TRBJ1-1; V: TRBV11-2; DNA: TGTGCCAGCAGCACCCGGACAGGGAAGAGCCCTGAAGCTTTCTTT; CDR3: CASSTRTGKSPEAFF
size: .; D: .; J: TRBJ1-6; V: TRBV20-1; DNA: TGCAGTGCTAGTATCGGGACTACCTATAATTCACCCCTCCACTTT; CDR3: CSASIGTTYNSPLHF
size: .; D: .; J: TRBJ2-1; V: TRBV24-1; DNA: TGTGCCACCAGTGATGGAGGAATCGGGAGTGGGTGGTACAATGAGCAGTTCTTC; CDR3: CATSDGGIGSGWYNEQFF
size: .; D: .; J: TRBJ1-2; V: TRBV5-5; DNA: TGTGCCAGCAGGCGGGGGTCGGATGGCTACACCTTC; CDR3: CASRRGSDGYTF
size: .; D: TRBD2; J: TRBJ2-3; V: TRBV5-4; DNA: TGTGCCAGCAGCCCTTTAACTAGCGCGATCAGCACAGATACGCAGTATTTT; CDR3: CASSPLTSAISTDTQYF
size: .; D: TRBD1; J: TRBJ1-5; V: TRBV7-2; DNA: TGTGCCAGCAGCCAAACAGGGGTTGAAAGTCAGCCCCAGCATTTT; CDR3: CASSQTGVESQPQHF
size: .; D: .; J: TRBJ2-5; V: TRBV11-2; DNA: TGTGCCAGCAGCCGCGGGTACCAAGAGACCCAGTACTTC; CDR3: CASSRGYQETQYF
size: .; D: .; J: TRBJ2-5; V: TRBV24-1; DNA: TGTGCCACCAGTGATTTCGGCAGGGGAGAGACCCAGTACTTC; CDR3: CATSDFGRGETQYF
size: .; D: TRBD1; J: TRBJ2-5; V: TRBV13; DNA: TGTGCCAGCAGCTTTGACAGGGGGCTGGAACAAGAGACCCAGTACTTC; CDR3: CASSFDRGLEQETQYF
size: .; D: .; J: TRBJ1-6; V: TRBV7-9; DNA: TGTGCCAGCAGCTTAGCGAGAAGCTCCTATAATTCACCCCTCCACTTT; CDR3: CASSLARSSYNSPLHF
size: .; D: TRBD1; J: TRBJ2-7; V: TRBV7-2; DNA: TGTGCCAGCAGCCCGAGACAGGGCTATCCTTCGACCTACGAGCAGTACTTC; CDR3: CASSPRQGYPSTYEQYF
size: .; D: TRBD1; J: TRBJ2-1; V: TRBV3-1/TRBV3-2; DNA: TGTGCCAGCAGCCAAGACCCCGACAGGGCGAGGGATGAGCAGTTCTTC; CDR3: CASSQDPDRARDEQFF
size: once; D: TRBD1; J: TRBJ1-1; V: TRBV5-4; DNA: TGTGCCAGCAGCTTGGCCCCGGGACAGGGGAGGTCTGAAGCTTTCTTT; CDR3: CASSLAPGQGRSEAFF
size: few; D: .; J: TRBJ2-7; V: TRBV7-3; DNA: TGTGCCAGCAGCTCATATATAGCCCCCTACGAGCAGTACTTC; CDR3: CASSSYIAPYEQYF
size: .; D: TRBD1; J: TRBJ1-3; V: TRBV23-1; DNA: TGCGCCAGCAGTCTATTATGGACAGGGTCTGGAAACACCATATATTTT; CDR3: CASSLLWTGSGNTIYF
size: few; D: .; J: TRBJ1-6; V: TRBV19; DNA: TGTGCCAGTAGTATACCCCAGGGGAGTAATTCACCCCTCCACTTT; CDR3: CASSIPQGSNSPLHF
size: .; D: TRBD2; J: TRBJ2-2; V: TRBV24-1; DNA: TGTGCCACCAGAGGACTAGGGGCTTCCGGGGAGCTGTTTTTT; CDR3: CATRGLGASGELFF
size: .; D: TRBD1; J: TRBJ1-2; V: TRBV29-1; DNA: TGCAGCCACAGGGGATCCTATGGCTACACCTTC; CDR3: CSHRGSYGYTF
size: once; D: .; J: TRBJ1-1; V: TRBV19; DNA: TGTGCCAGTAGTATAGACAGCGATTACACTGAAGCTTTCTTT; CDR3: CASSIDSDYTEAFF
size: .; D: TRBD2; J: TRBJ2-4; V: TRBV5-4; DNA: TGTGCCAGCAGCAGGAGCGGGAGAAATAAAAACATTCAGTACTTC; CDR3: CASSRSGRNKNIQYF
size: .; D: .; J: TRBJ1-3; V: TRBV6-4; DNA: TGTGCCAGCAGTGACGTCCGGGATCGGCCTGGAAACACCATATATTTT; CDR3: CASSDVRDRPGNTIYF
size: .; D: .; J: TRBJ2-4; V: TRBV6-5; DNA: TGTGCCAGCAGTTACAATGTCCTAGCCAAAAACATTCAGTACTTC; CDR3: CASSYNVLAKNIQYF
size: once; D: TRBD1; J: TRBJ2-5; V: TRBV28; DNA: TGTGCCAGCAGTACGCCAGGGGGCGTAGAGACCCAGTACTTC; CDR3: CASSTPGGVETQYF
size: .; D: .; J: TRBJ1-4; V: TRBV5-5; DNA: TGTGCCAGCAGCATACAGGGTGTCGTAGAAAAACTGTTTTTT; CDR3: CASSIQGVVEKLFF